The clone carrying this T cell receptor beta chain was picked up one time. Samples each yielded at least 5 micrograms of total RNA. These data are taken from a study of blood T cells in healthy people across ages. Germline V gives CDR1 DFQATT, CDR2 SNEGSKA (reference sequence). The length of the CDR3 is 14 residues. V dropped 0 bases and J dropped 8 bases, with 16 bases sitting between them. With a J-beta primer mix and a sample-barcoded 5' primer, a second PCR ran about 7 to 12 cycles. TCRdb ran MiXCR on the 5' RACE reads and lists one entry per CDR3 protein. The sample yields approximately 320,000 distinct CDR3 sequences, roughly 26% seen once.

Sequenced sample: blood. This TCR was sampled from a woman aged 65 to 85 in good health. The gene calls are TRBV20-1 and TRBJ1-1; tentative D call: TRBD1 (5 bases). The CDR3 DNA sequence: TGCAGTGCTAGAGACACGGGGGTTTTTTCAGAAGCTTTCTTT. It yields the protein CSARDTGVFSEAFF.